These T cell receptor beta chains were read from a single sample in a study of long-term antiretroviral therapy in people with HIV. Data came from immunoSEQ multiplex PCR; TCRdb stores just in-frame clones and leaves some out. The data contain over 10,000 clones, roughly 82% of them singletons. The sample consisted of unsorted PBMCs, taken 8 to 8.5 years after starting antiretroviral therapy. The receptors come from a man in his fifties with HIV. CDR3s include the opening cysteine and the closing phenylalanine or tryptophan. The D gene is left open where the match is weak. The size entry is marked missing in some rows and otherwise reads once, few, many or a size class.

.	.	TRBV5-4	TRBJ1-2	CASSLDKGLVSGYTF	TGTGCCAGCAGCTTGGACAAGGGATTAGTTTCAGGCTACACCTTC
.	.	TRBV15	TRBJ1-1	CATSRDAGGTEAFF	TGTGCCACCAGCAGAGATGCGGGGGGCACTGAAGCTTTCTTT
.	.	TRBV13	TRBJ1-1	CASSPHPEAFF	TGTGCCAGCAGCCCTCACCCTGAAGCTTTCTTT
TRBD1	.	TRBV29-1	TRBJ1-4	CSVATGWSNEKLFF	TGCAGTGTTGCGACAGGGTGGAGTAATGAAAAACTGTTTTTT
.	once	TRBV4-1	TRBJ1-3	CASSQDRGLSGNTIYF	TGCGCCAGCAGCCAAGATCGGGGGCTCTCTGGAAACACCATATATTTT
.	few	TRBV11-2	TRBJ1-1	CASSFPQGFSLNTEAFF	TGTGCCAGCAGCTTTCCACAGGGCTTCAGCCTGAACACTGAAGCTTTCTTT
.	.	TRBV5-4	TRBJ2-7	CASSWKSGVLDEQYF	TGTGCCAGCAGCTGGAAGTCAGGGGTATTAGACGAGCAGTACTTC
.	.	TRBV19	TRBJ2-6	CASSMSLGGFSGANVLTF	TGTGCCAGTAGTATGTCCCTCGGGGGATTCTCTGGGGCCAACGTCCTGACTTTC
TRBD1	once	TRBV5-6	TRBJ2-3	CASSSRQGALADTQYF	TGTGCCAGCAGCTCCAGACAGGGGGCGCTGGCAGATACGCAGTATTTT
.	.	TRBV27	TRBJ2-7	CASSLRFSYEQYF	TGTGCCAGCAGTCTCAGGTTCTCCTACGAGCAGTACTTC
.	.	TRBV28	TRBJ1-1	CASRLGTTNTEAFF	TGTGCCAGCAGGTTGGGCACTACGAACACTGAAGCTTTCTTT
TRBD1	.	TRBV18	TRBJ2-7	CASSPMGQTYEQYF	TGTGCCAGCTCACCAATGGGACAGACCTACGAGCAGTACTTC
.	.	TRBV10-3	TRBJ2-1	CAISSDPSSYNEQFF	TGTGCCATCAGTTCGGACCCCAGCTCCTACAATGAGCAGTTCTTC
.	.	TRBV28	TRBJ1-1	CASSLTRRTEAFF	TGTGCCAGCAGTTTAACCCGAAGAACTGAAGCTTTCTTT
.	.	TRBV11-1	TRBJ2-7	CASSLDIYEQYF	TGTGCCAGCAGCCTGGACATCTACGAGCAGTACTTC
.	.	TRBV5-6	TRBJ1-2	CASSTSTSPYGYTF	TGTGCCAGCAGCACCTCGACAAGTCCTTATGGCTACACCTTC
.	.	TRBV6-5	TRBJ1-1	CASSYSAMNTEAFF	TGTGCCAGCAGTTACTCAGCAATGAACACTGAAGCTTTCTTT
.	once	TRBV6-1	TRBJ1-5	CASSEWEGSYNQPQHF	TGTGCCAGCAGTGAATGGGAGGGGTCCTACAATCAGCCCCAGCATTTT
.	.	TRBV27	TRBJ2-7	CASSFGRFYEQYF	TGTGCCAGCAGTTTTGGACGGTTCTACGAGCAGTACTTC
.	once	TRBV13	TRBJ1-1	CASSSLVRQGGVSEAFF	TGTGCCAGCAGCTCCTTAGTCAGGCAGGGAGGGGTGTCTGAAGCTTTCTTT
.	.	TRBV5-1	TRBJ2-3	CASSPWGATDTQYF	TGCGCCAGCAGCCCTTGGGGGGCCACAGATACGCAGTATTTT
.	.	TRBV7-8	TRBJ2-7	CASSLVGTGARGEQYF	TGTGCCAGCAGCTTAGTAGGGACGGGGGCCCGGGGTGAGCAGTACTTC
TRBD2	.	TRBV27	TRBJ2-7	CASWGLAGSSYEQYF	TGTGCCAGCTGGGGACTAGCGGGATCTTCCTACGAGCAGTACTTC
.	.	TRBV7-8	TRBJ2-7	CASSLERGGGGYEQYF	TGTGCCAGCAGCTTAGAGCGGGGTGGAGGGGGCTACGAGCAGTACTTC
.	.	TRBV7-9	TRBJ1-2	CATGWDYGYTF	TGTGCCACAGGGTGGGACTATGGCTACACCTTC
.	once	TRBV13	TRBJ1-5	CASSRVMAIQPQHF	TGTGCCAGCAGCCGGGTGATGGCAATTCAGCCCCAGCATTTT
TRBD1	.	TRBV4-1	TRBJ1-5	CASSQDGRGPSQPQHF	TGCGCCAGCAGCCAAGATGGCAGGGGGCCAAGTCAGCCCCAGCATTTT
TRBD2	.	TRBV2	TRBJ2-3	CASSELGGGTDTQYF	TGTGCCAGCAGTGAATTGGGGGGGGGCACAGATACGCAGTATTTT
.	.	TRBV29-1	TRBJ2-7	CSVETEDTYEQYF	TGCAGCGTTGAGACCGAAGATACCTACGAGCAGTACTTC
TRBD2	once	TRBV6-1	TRBJ2-7	CASSEAGGGQYEQYF	TGTGCCAGCAGTGAAGCCGGGGGGGGGCAGTACGAGCAGTACTTC
TRBD2	.	TRBV7-9	TRBJ2-3	CASSLGQGGADTQYF	TGTGCCAGCAGCTTAGGGCAGGGAGGGGCAGATACGCAGTATTTT
.	.	TRBV6-5	TRBJ2-7	CASSYSPYEQYF	TGTGCCAGCAGTTATTCCCCCTACGAGCAGTACTTC
.	few	TRBV11-2	TRBJ1-2	CASSPLTSSTLNYGYTF	TGTGCCAGCAGCCCCCTTACTTCCTCCACGCTTAACTATGGCTACACCTTC
.	.	TRBV5-6	TRBJ1-1	CASSFGQLTEAFF	TGTGCCAGCAGTTTTGGACAGCTCACTGAAGCTTTCTTT
.	.	TRBV11-1	TRBJ1-1	CASSSQGAEAFF	TGTGCCAGCAGCTCTCAGGGCGCTGAAGCTTTCTTT
.	.	TRBV28	TRBJ2-3	CASSLGRGIRSTDTQYF	TGTGCCAGCAGTTTAGGACGGGGAATAAGGAGCACAGATACGCAGTATTTT
.	once	TRBV2	TRBJ2-7	CASSEGYYEQYF	TGTGCCAGCAGTGAAGGTTACTACGAGCAGTACTTC
.	.	TRBV6-6	TRBJ1-1	CASSSDTFEAFF	TGTGCCAGCAGCTCGGACACGTTCGAAGCTTTCTTT
.	.	TRBV6-5	TRBJ1-2	CASSELRDPAF	TGTGCCAGCAGTGAACTGAGGGATCCAGCCTTC
TRBD1	few	TRBV19	TRBJ1-2	CASSMIGTGFIYGYTF	TGTGCCAGTAGTATGATTGGGACAGGGTTTATCTATGGCTACACCTTC
TRBD1	.	TRBV5-6	TRBJ1-4	CASSYYGQGTNEKLFF	TGTGCCAGCAGCTACTACGGACAGGGAACTAATGAAAAACTGTTTTTT
.	.	TRBV6-1	TRBJ1-5	CASGLTGDSNQPQHF	TGTGCCAGCGGTTTAACAGGCGATAGCAATCAGCCCCAGCATTTT
TRBD1	.	TRBV2	TRBJ2-7	CASSETTGGEQYF	TGTGCCAGCAGTGAAACAACAGGGGGCGAGCAGTACTTC
.	.	TRBV2	TRBJ2-7	CASSGDQEGEQYF	TGTGCCAGCAGTGGGGATCAAGAGGGCGAGCAGTACTTC
.	.	TRBV20-1	TRBJ1-2	CSAREGTGYTF	TGCAGTGCTAGAGAGGGGACTGGCTACACCTTC
.	few	TRBV6-1	TRBJ2-5	CASSEEVVGGPGETQYF	TGTGCCAGCAGTGAAGAAGTCGTGGGGGGTCCGGGGGAGACCCAGTACTTC
.	few	TRBV30	TRBJ1-2	CAWRPGPLNYGYTF	TGTGCCTGGAGGCCTGGGCCACTGAACTATGGCTACACCTTC
TRBD1	.	TRBV13	TRBJ1-1	CASSSNNRGLNTEAFF	TGTGCCAGCAGCTCCAACAACAGGGGACTGAACACTGAAGCTTTCTTT
.	.	TRBV15	TRBJ1-5	CATSRDWVGDPNQPQHF	TGTGCCACCAGCAGAGATTGGGTGGGGGACCCAAATCAGCCCCAGCATTTT
TRBD1	few	TRBV5-1	TRBJ2-3	CASSWGQGALADTQYF	TGTGCCAGCAGCTGGGGACAGGGGGCGCTGGCAGATACGCAGTATTTT
TRBD1	.	TRBV18	TRBJ2-2	CASSDRAGNTGELFF	TGTGCCAGCTCGGACAGGGCCGGGAACACCGGGGAGCTGTTTTTT